These 13 T cell receptor beta chains came from one sample sequenced in a study of regulatory T cells in long-lasting Graves disease. Time point meaning: newly diagnosed GD, antithyroid drugs for less than 3 months. RNA isolated from PBMCs was used to make the TCR library. With iRepertoire HTBI primers and Arm-PCR of CDR3 regions, TCR beta libraries were built. In TCRdb, the multiplex PCR reads were re-called with MiXCR into one record per CDR3 protein. The sample lists over 500,000 distinct CDR3 sequences; approximately 15% were seen once. Another study also made use of these data, one on T cells in Graves' hyperthyroidism and ophthalmopathy.

The specimen was peripheral blood mononuclear cells (PBMCs), collected at new diagnosis, from a patient treated with antithyroid drugs. These receptors were taken from a woman in her thirties with Graves disease.

As to this clonotype: The missing conserved phenylalanine or tryptophan at the end of this CDR3 makes a read error likely. The rearrangement joins TRBV6-2 or TRBV6-3 to TRBJ2-7, with D tentatively TRBD1 (5 bases). With 5 bases removed from V and 2 bases from J, the gap between germline ends came to 19 bases. Germline CDR1 MNHEY, CDR2 SVGEGT. The CDR3 runs 16 residues. As DNA, the CDR3 is TGTGCCAGCAGTGAAGTACTTCCGACAGCGACCTACGAGCAGTACCTC. This codes for CASSEVLPTATYEQYL.

V usage is TRBV6-1 and J usage is TRBJ2-6; D gene uncertain. Germline V gives CDR1 MNHNS, CDR2 SASEGT. The V end was cut by 8 bases, the J end by 4 bases, with 15 bases between. The CDR3 runs to 15 residues. CDR3 residues: CASGRRETGANVLTF. The CDR3 DNA is TGTGCCAGCGGACGACGAGAAACGGGGGCCAACGTCCTGACTTTC.

This clonotype was seen only once. CDR3 nucleotides: TGTGCCAGCAGCGATTTGACGGCGAATCAGCCCCAGCATTTT. It codes for CASSDLTANQPQHF. This chain links TRBV12-3 or TRBV12-4 with TRBJ1-5; D gene unclear. The CDR3 runs to 14 residues. V lost 6 bases and J 4 bases, leaving 13 bases between the germline ends.

Details on this clonotype: A much larger clone differs from this one at a single base, so this may be a read error. This sequence joins TRBV7-2 and TRBJ1-2; D ambiguous. V was trimmed by 2 bases and J by 6 bases, leaving 10 bases between them. The germline CDR1 and CDR2 sequences are SGHTA and FQGNSA. The CDR3 totals 13 residues. For the CDR3, the DNA is TGTGCCAGCAGCTTATTCCTTGCAGATGGCTACACCTTC. Its translation is CASSLFLADGYTF.

This clonotype was counted at least ten times. The chain links TRBV7-2 to TRBJ2-3, with 8 positions matching TRBD2. Germline V gene lookup returns CDR1 SGHTA and CDR2 FQGNSA. V shed 5 bases, J shed 0 bases, and the junction held 7 bases outside the gene matches. This CDR3 spans 16 amino acids. For the CDR3, the DNA is TGTGCCAGCAGCCAATATAGCGGGAAAAGCACAGATACGCAGTATTTT. Translated: CASSQYSGKSTDTQYF.

The chain recombines TRBV5-1 with TRBJ2-1; D could derive from TRBD1 or TRBD2 (5 bases each). There are 14 residues in the CDR3. Germline V gene lookup returns CDR1 SGHRS and CDR2 YFSETQ. V gave up 7 bases and J gave up 5 bases, with 16 bases separating them. The CDR3 DNA is TGCGCCAGCTCCCAGGGAGCCTCGCACAATGAGCAGTTCTTC. Protein product: CASSQGASHNEQFF.

This clonotype was picked up a small number of times. The germline gene is not matched at one end of the junction; a read error may be the cause. The rearrangement joins TRBV11-2 to TRBJ2-3; TRBD2 matches at 7 bases. The J call may not be correct, given that the DNA end is closer to TRBJ2-4. Looked up from germline, CDR1 is SGHAT and CDR2 is FQNNGV. The CDR3 loop spans 15 amino acids. The CDR3 sequence: CASSLAGGRMNIQYF. The CDR3 DNA is TGCGCCAGCAGCTTGGCCGGGGGGAGGATGAACATTCAGTACTTC.

This clonotype came up many times. This rearrangement joins TRBV27 to TRBJ2-1; 12 bases line up with TRBD2. V was pared by 6 bases and J by 5 bases, with 5 bases of the junction left unmatched. In germline, CDR1 is MNHEY, CDR2 SMNVEV (reference sequence). The CDR3 runs to 15 residues. The CDR3 spells CASRPLAGGDNEQFF. CDR3 nucleotide sequence: TGTGCCAGCAGACCCCTAGCGGGAGGGGACAATGAGCAGTTCTTC.

This clonotype was observed a few times. The genes are TRBV20-1 and TRBJ2-3; TRBD2 matches 11 bases. CDR1 and CDR2 (germline): DFQATT, SNEGSKA (reference sequence). Trimming removed 0 bases from V and 5 bases from J; junction bases left unmatched: 16. The CDR3 totals 19 residues. This CDR3 is CSARDSGELAGVLGDTQYF. As DNA, the CDR3 is TGCAGTGCTAGAGATTCAGGGGAACTAGCGGGAGTTCTAGGAGATACGCAGTATTTT.

About this clonotype: At one boundary the junction diverges from the germline segment, which might be a read error. The genes are TRBV5-1 and TRBJ2-3, with D tentatively TRBD2 (5 bases). The CDR3 runs 14 residues. Germline V gives CDR1 SGHRS, CDR2 YFSETQ. The CDR3 loop is CANSVLSGTDTQYF. The CDR3 DNA reads TGCGCCAACAGCGTCCTTAGCGGCACAGATACGCAGTATTTT. Variable domain in full (rest from reference TRBV5-1 and TRBJ2-3): KAGVTQTPRYLIKTRGQQVTLSCSPISGHRSVSWYQQTPGQGLQFLFEYFSETQRNKGNFPGRFSGRQFSNSRSEMNVSTLELGDSALYLCANSVLSGTDTQYFGPGTRLTVL.

This clonotype was recorded many times. V is TRBV24-1 and J is TRBJ2-1, with D uncertain. Germline CDR1 KGHDR, CDR2 SFDVKD. The V gene lost 5 bases and the J gene lost 10 bases, with 11 bases spanning the gap. The CDR3 loop spans 12 amino acids. The CDR3 nucleotides are TGTGCCACCAGTGTTCTGGGAACGGAGCAGTTCTTC. Its translation is CATSVLGTEQFF.

This clonotype was observed many times. The chain couples TRBV14 to TRBJ2-5; no definite D call. Trimming pared 3 bases from V and 7 bases from J, leaving 6 bases between. CDR1 and CDR2 from the germline V gene are SGHDN and FVKESK. The CDR3 extends over 11 amino acids. CDR3 in DNA: TGTGCCAGCAGCCATACCGGGACCCAGTACTTC. Translating gives CASSHTGTQYF.

Notes on this clonotype: A much larger clone lies a single base off, so this may be a read error. The V and J genes are TRBV28 and TRBJ2-2; D gene uncertain. CDR1 and CDR2 (germline): MDHEN, SYDVKM. This CDR3 region has 12 residues. CDR3 bases: TGTGCCAGCAGCTTTACCACCAGGGAGCTGTTTTTT. It translates to CASSFTTRELFF.